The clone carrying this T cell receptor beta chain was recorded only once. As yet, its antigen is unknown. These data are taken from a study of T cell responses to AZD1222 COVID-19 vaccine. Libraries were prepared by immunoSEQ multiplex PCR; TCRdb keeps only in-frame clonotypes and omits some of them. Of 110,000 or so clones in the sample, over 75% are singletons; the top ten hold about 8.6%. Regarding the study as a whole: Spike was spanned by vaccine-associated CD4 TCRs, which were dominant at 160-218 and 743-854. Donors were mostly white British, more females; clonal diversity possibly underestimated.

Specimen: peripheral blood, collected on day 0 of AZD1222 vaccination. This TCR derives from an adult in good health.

CDR3: CASSLGTRENTQYF. DNA of the CDR3: TGTGCCAGCAGCTTGGGGACTAGGGAGAATACGCAGTATTTT. V usage is TRBV5-4 and J usage is TRBJ2-3; TRBD2 aligns across 7 bases. With V trimmed by 0 bases and J by 7 bases, 5 bases remained unmatched. This CDR3 is built from 14 residues. The germline V gene encodes CDR1 SGHNT and CDR2 YYREEE (reference sequence). Based on the CDR3 plus reference TRBV5-4 and TRBJ2-3, the full variable domain is ETGVTQSPTHLIKTRGQQVTLRCSSQSGHNTVSWYQQALGQGPQFIFQYYREEENGRGNFPPRFSGLQFPNYSSELNVNALELDDSALYLCASSLGTRENTQYFGPGTRLTVL.